Listed here are 28 T cell receptor beta chains from one sample, sequenced in a study of blood T cell repertoires in COVID-19 (TCRdb year 2020). Library construction relied on the immunoSEQ multiplex PCR assay. Here the immuneACCESS table is served through TCRdb, limited to in-frame sequences with V and J called. Missing clones are a known gap in these copies; in checked studies unresolved V genes cover under half, and the rest lacks a known reason. The sample table contains about 250,000 clones; only one count was recorded for around 88% of them. The top ten constitute over 1.1% of the sample. The sequencing input was peripheral blood. The receptors shown here come from an elderly man with acute or convalescent COVID-19.

This clone occurred a few times. The chain links TRBV19 to TRBJ1-5; maybe TRBD1 (6 bases). V lost 2 bases and J 5 bases, leaving 16 bases between the germline ends. Germline loops: CDR1 LNHDA, CDR2 SQIVND (reference sequence). This CDR3 is 16 amino acids long. The CDR3 coding sequence is TGTGCCAGTAGTATAACCCTCGAGACAGGCTATCAGCCCCAGCATTTT. It encodes CASSITLETGYQPQHF.

This chain uses TRBV19 with TRBJ2-3; 9 bases match TRBD2. The CDR3 contains 16 residues. CDR1 is LNHDA, CDR2 SQIVND, per germline (reference sequence). The V and J ends lost 1 base and 5 bases, in that order; junction bases with no gene match: 7. The CDR3 DNA reads TGTGCCAGTAGTATAGTAGTAGCGGGAGTTGGAGATACGCAGTATTTT. Its translation is CASSIVVAGVGDTQYF.

The genes are TRBV12-3 or TRBV12-4 and TRBJ1-1; a weak D match, TRBD1 (6 bases). The CDR3 loop spans 12 amino acids. The V end was cut by 3 bases, the J end by 5 bases, with 7 bases between. The CDR3 reads CASSFGQTEAFF. DNA for the CDR3: TGTGCCAGCAGTTTTGGACAGACTGAAGCTTTCTTT.

The chain is built from TRBV29-1 and TRBJ1-2, with D hard to call. The CDR3 covers 14 residues. The germline V gene has CDR1 SQVTM and CDR2 ANQGSEA. V was cut by 2 bases and J by 3 bases, with 13 bases left in between. CDR3 DNA: TGCAGCGTTGAACCCACCGGGAGCTACTATGGCTACACCTTC. It translates to CSVEPTGSYYGYTF. Variable domain in full (rest from reference TRBV29-1 and TRBJ1-2): SAVISQKPSRDICQRGTSLTIQCQVDSQVTMMFWYRQQPGQSLTLIATANQGSEATYESGFVIDKFPISRPNLTFSTLTVSNMSPEDSSIYLCSVEPTGSYYGYTFGSGTRLTVV.

The genes are TRBV11-2 and TRBJ2-5, with a possible D match to TRBD1 (6 bases). The V end lost 3 bases, the J end lost 2 bases, and 10 bases lay between the germline ends. The germline V gene encodes CDR1 SGHAT and CDR2 FQNNGV. This CDR3 has 14 residues. CDR3 sequence: CASSFTDSQETQYF. The CDR3 DNA is TGTGCCAGCAGCTTCACGGACAGTCAAGAGACCCAGTACTTC.

The chain couples TRBV4-1 to TRBJ1-4; 7 nucleotides align to TRBD1. After removal of 5 bases from V and 12 bases from J, the junction contained 12 bases not matched to a gene. The CDR3 is made up of 14 amino acids. Germline CDR1 and CDR2: MGHRA and YSYEKL. The CDR3 protein is CASSLQTGEVELFF. The CDR3 nucleotides read TGCGCCAGCAGCTTACAAACAGGGGAGGTAGAACTGTTTTTT.

This clone has just one count. The rearrangement uses TRBV5-4 and TRBJ1-1; D possibly corresponds to TRBD1 (6 bases). The V end was cut by 2 bases, the J end by 5 bases, with 10 bases between. The CDR3 runs to 13 residues. Germline V CDR1 and CDR2: SGHNT, YYREEE (reference sequence). CDR3 sequence: CASSLGGTTEAFF. CDR3 nucleotide sequence: TGTGCCAGCAGCTTAGGGGGAACTACTGAAGCTTTCTTT. Full variable domain (outside the CDR3, taken from reference TRBV5-4 and TRBJ1-1): ETGVTQSPTHLIKTRGQQVTLRCSSQSGHNTVSWYQQALGQGPQFIFQYYREEENGRGNFPPRFSGLQFPNYSSELNVNALELDDSALYLCASSLGGTTEAFFGQGTRLTVV.

The chain employs TRBV5-6 and TRBJ1-4; 7 bases are shared with TRBD1. The germline V gene has CDR1 SGHDT and CDR2 YYEEEE. The CDR3 spans 13 residues. V shed 4 bases and J 6 bases; nucleotides not matched to a gene: 3. Here the CDR3 DNA reads TGTGCCAGCAGCCTGGGGACAGATGAAAAACTGTTTTTT. Translation gives CASSLGTDEKLFF.

The CDR3: CASSRRGQGKETQYF. The DNA for the CDR3 is TGTGCCAGCAGCCGTAGGGGACAGGGAAAAGAGACCCAGTACTTC. This chain links TRBV7-9 with TRBJ2-5; 9 positions match TRBD1. From germline, CDR1 is SEHNR and CDR2 FQNEAQ (reference sequence). V dropped 5 bases and J dropped 3; count of bases not matched to a gene: 7. The CDR3 spans 15 residues.

The rearrangement joins TRBV6-5 to TRBJ1-4; D may be TRBD1 (5 bases). Germline assignment: CDR1 MNHEY and CDR2 SVGAGI. Trimming cost V 2 bases and J 4 bases, with 8 bases left between them. The CDR3 runs 14 residues. CDR3 DNA sequence: TGTGCCAGCAGTTACAGGCAGGGTAATGAAAAACTGTTTTTT. Amino acid sequence: CASSYRQGNEKLFF.

The rearrangement joins TRBV7-2 to TRBJ2-3; tentatively, D is TRBD2 (5 bases). V was pared by 2 bases and J by 0 bases, with 12 bases between. The V gene's germline CDR1 is SGHTA and CDR2 FQGNSA. This CDR3 spans 16 amino acids. The CDR3 DNA reads TGTGCCAGCAGCTTACAAAGCGGACCTAGCACAGATACGCAGTATTTT. Translating gives CASSLQSGPSTDTQYF. Supplemented by reference TRBV7-2 and TRBJ2-3, the full variable domain reads GAGVSQSPSNKVTEKGKDVELRCDPISGHTALYWYRQSLGQGLEFLIYFQGNSAPDKSGLPSDRFSAERTGGSVSTLTIQRTQQEDSAVYLCASSLQSGPSTDTQYFGPGTRLTVL.

This clone was recorded many times. V and J are TRBV2 and TRBJ2-2; TRBD1 might be the D (6 bases). V lost 6 bases and J 7 bases, leaving 12 bases between the germline ends. CDR1 SNHLY and CDR2 FYNNEI come from the germline V gene. The CDR3 loop spans 13 amino acids. The CDR3 is CASSEPRGGELFF. CDR3 nucleotide sequence: TGTGCCAGCAGCGAACCCAGGGGCGGGGAGCTGTTTTTT.

The gene calls are TRBV9 and TRBJ1-1, with 8 bases identical to TRBD1. The CDR3 contains 16 residues. Germline CDR1 SGDLS, CDR2 YYNGEE. V trimming: 0 bases; J trimming: 2 bases; junction bases outside the gene matches: 6. In nucleotides, the CDR3 is TGTGCCAGCAGCGTAGTCCCACAGGGGGGTAACACTGAAGCTTTCTTT. Translated: CASSVVPQGGNTEAFF.

This clone appeared a single time. This chain connects TRBV7-8 to TRBJ1-2; D not resolved. V dropped 2 bases and J dropped 6 bases, with 10 bases sitting between them. This CDR3 contains 13 residues. Germline CDR1 reads SGHVS; CDR2 reads FQNEAQ. The CDR3 sequence is CASSLSGVDGYTF. In DNA form, the CDR3 reads TGTGCCAGCAGCTTATCCGGGGTGGATGGCTACACCTTC. Drawing the rest from reference TRBV7-8 and TRBJ1-2, the complete variable domain is GAGVSQSPRYKVAKRGQDVALRCDPISGHVSLFWYQQALGQGPEFLTYFQNEAQLDKSGLPSDRFFAERPEGSVSTLKIQRTQQEDSAVYLCASSLSGVDGYTFGSGTRLTVV.

This clone was counted only a few times. The chain uses TRBV2 and TRBJ1-5, with D possibly matching TRBD1 (5 bases). With 1 base removed from V and 7 bases from J, the gap between germline ends came to 11 bases. Per the germline V gene, CDR1 is SNHLY and CDR2 is FYNNEI. The CDR3 is 14 residues long. The CDR3 spells CASSEEARVQPQHF. Written as DNA, the CDR3 is TGTGCCAGCAGTGAAGAGGCCAGGGTACAGCCCCAGCATTTT.

This chain connects TRBV7-2 to TRBJ2-3; the match to TRBD2 covers 12 bases. With 5 bases clipped from V and 2 bases from J, the junction kept 5 bases outside the gene matches. The CDR3 spans 16 residues. Germline V gene lookup returns CDR1 SGHTA and CDR2 FQGNSA. The CDR3 DNA sequence: TGTGCCAGCAGCAAGCGACTAGCGGGGGACACAGATACGCAGTATTTT. It specifies CASSKRLAGDTDTQYF.

V gene TRBV7-2 combines with J gene TRBJ1-1; D gene uncertain. Trimming took off 4 bases at V and 1 base at J, with 10 bases between the two ends. The CDR3 is 14 residues long. Germline V gene data show CDR1 as SGHTA and CDR2 as FQGNSA. CDR3 DNA sequence: TGTGCCAGCAGCTACAGCTTGGCGAACACTGAAGCTTTCTTT. It codes for CASSYSLANTEAFF.

This clone was recorded once. The V call is TRBV5-1, the J call TRBJ1-4; D perhaps matches TRBD1 (6 bases). V dropped 7 bases and J dropped 4 bases, with 17 bases sitting between them. The CDR3 length is 15 residues. Looked up from germline, CDR1 is SGHRS and CDR2 is YFSETQ. Here the CDR3 DNA reads TGCGCCAGCGCCTCGGACAGAACGATTAATGAAAAACTGTTTTTT. Translated: CASASDRTINEKLFF.

The rearrangement joins TRBV2 to TRBJ2-3; D might be TRBD1 (5 bases). This CDR3 is 10 amino acids long. V lost 7 bases and J lost 8, with 7 bases in between. The germline gives CDR1 SNHLY, CDR2 FYNNEI. This CDR3 is CASKGLTQYF. CDR3 nucleotides: TGTGCCAGCAAGGGGCTTACGCAGTATTTT.

This clone was picked up one time. The chain links TRBV11-2 to TRBJ1-2, with D possibly matching TRBD1 (6 bases). CDR3 length: 16 residues. Germline assignment: CDR1 SGHAT and CDR2 FQNNGV. V dropped 0 bases and J dropped 5 bases, with 16 bases sitting between them. CDR3 loop: CASSLDSPAQGYGYTF. Written as DNA, the CDR3 is TGTGCCAGCAGCTTAGATTCACCAGCACAGGGATATGGCTACACCTTC.

The chain couples TRBV5-1 to TRBJ2-5; 11 bases are shared with TRBD2. From germline, CDR1 is SGHRS and CDR2 YFSETQ. The CDR3 is 15 residues long. After removal of 5 bases from V and 2 bases from J, the junction contained 5 bases not matched to a gene. CDR3 amino acids: CASRFIAGGQETQYF. CDR3 bases: TGCGCCAGCAGGTTCATAGCGGGGGGGCAAGAGACCCAGTACTTC.

The rearrangement uses TRBV4-3 and TRBJ1-1, with 9 bases lining up with TRBD1. The germline V gene has CDR1 LGHNA and CDR2 YSLEER. With V trimmed by 5 bases and J by 4 bases, 14 bases remained unmatched. The CDR3 is made up of 17 amino acids. The CDR3 is CASSGRDRDKGGTEAFF. In DNA, the CDR3 is TGCGCCAGCAGCGGTCGGGACAGGGACAAGGGAGGCACTGAAGCTTTCTTT.

The CDR3, as DNA: TGTGCCAGCAGTGGCGGTTACGATACGCAGTATTTT. It yields the protein CASSGGYDTQYF. This chain links TRBV28 with TRBJ2-3; D call uncertain. Between the trimmed V and J ends, which lost 5 bases and 6 bases, there was a span of 9 bases. The germline gives CDR1 MDHEN, CDR2 SYDVKM. CDR3 length: 12 residues. Together with reference TRBV28 and TRBJ2-3, the CDR3 gives the full variable domain: DVKVTQSSRYLVKRTGEKVFLECVQDMDHENMFWYRQDPGLGLRLIYFSYDVKMKEKGDIPEGYSVSREKKERFSLILESASTNQTSMYLCASSGGYDTQYFGPGTRLTVL.

This chain joins TRBV27 and TRBJ2-7, with 7 bases aligning to TRBD2. This CDR3 comprises 13 residues. Trimming cost V 7 bases and J 4 bases; bases outside gene matches: 7. Per the germline V gene, CDR1 is MNHEY and CDR2 is SMNVEV (reference sequence). The CDR3 reads CASTTLGGYEQYF. CDR3 sequence (DNA): TGTGCCAGCACCACCCTCGGGGGGTACGAGCAGTACTTC.

This clone was recorded a few times. The V call is TRBV9, the J call TRBJ2-3; 7 bases agree with TRBD2. Germline V CDR1 and CDR2: SGDLS, YYNGEE. V trimming: 4 bases; J trimming: 2 bases; junction bases outside the gene matches: 19. This CDR3 spans 19 amino acids. The CDR3 loop is CASSRRGLAELYYTDTQYF. CDR3 DNA sequence: TGTGCCAGCAGCAGACGGGGCCTAGCGGAACTATATTACACAGATACGCAGTATTTT.

This rearrangement joins TRBV7-2 to TRBJ1-1; a possible D gene is TRBD1 (5 bases). Looked up from germline, CDR1 is SGHTA and CDR2 is FQGNSA. This CDR3 comprises 14 residues. V was pared by 2 bases and J by 3 bases, with 10 bases between. The chain's CDR3 is CASSLPQGHTEAFF. The CDR3 DNA is TGTGCCAGCAGCTTACCTCAGGGTCACACTGAAGCTTTCTTT.

The chain has TRBV6-2 or TRBV6-3 and TRBJ2-5; D unclear. The CDR3 loop spans 16 amino acids. Germline V CDR1 and CDR2: MNHEY, SVGEGT. Trimming left V 0 bases short and J 1 base short, with 12 bases between. CDR3 sequence: CASSYSVTSVQETQYF. The DNA of the CDR3 is TGTGCCAGCAGTTACTCGGTCACGTCAGTCCAAGAGACCCAGTACTTC.

This clone has just a few counts. V and J are TRBV7-2 and TRBJ2-7, with D possibly being TRBD1 (5 bases). The CDR3 covers 13 residues. Germline CDR1 reads SGHTA; CDR2 reads FQGNSA. Trimming removed 6 bases at V and 7 bases at J, with 16 bases between. In nucleotides, the CDR3 is TGTGCCAGCAGATTTACAGGTACGACGGAGCAGTACTTC. It codes for CASRFTGTTEQYF.